One sample yielded the 26 T cell receptor beta chains listed below, sequenced in a study of cytomegalovirus exposure and HLA in healthy donors. The primer mix had 60 Vbeta and 13 Jbeta primers. The table came from immunoSEQ multiplex PCR; TCRdb's copy has only in-frame clones and leaves some out. The sample has tens of thousands of clones, 70% to 75% seen once. Sequencing used PBMCs. The source is a man aged 30 to 39 in good health and CMV-seropositive.

V usage is TRBV5-1 and J usage is TRBJ2-7, with 8 bases fitting TRBD2. This CDR3 contains 14 residues. Trimming took 4 bases from V and 0 from J; bases not matched to a gene: 3. Germline loops: CDR1 SGHRS, CDR2 YFSETQ. The CDR3 sequence: CASSVSGVSYEQYF. The CDR3 DNA reads TGCGCCAGCAGCGTTAGCGGGGTCTCCTACGAGCAGTACTTC.

The chain links TRBV6-6 to TRBJ1-1; TRBD1 matches 8 bases. The CDR3 covers 14 residues. Germline V gene lookup returns CDR1 MNHNY and CDR2 SVGAGI (reference sequence). With 6 bases clipped from V and 4 bases from J, the junction kept 7 bases outside the gene matches. CDR3 nucleotide sequence: TGTGCCAGCAGGCGGACAGGGTTTGTCACTGAAGCTTTCTTT. Translated: CASRRTGFVTEAFF.

The V gene is TRBV5-1, the J gene TRBJ2-2; possibly TRBD2 for D (5 bases). CDR3 length equals 17 residues. Germline CDR1 reads SGHRS; CDR2 reads YFSETQ. Deletions cut 2 bases from V and 0 bases from J, with 14 bases between. CDR3 in amino acids: CASSLGGGNANTGELFF. As DNA, the CDR3 is TGCGCCAGCAGCTTAGGAGGCGGAAACGCGAACACCGGGGAGCTGTTTTTT. Together with reference TRBV5-1 and TRBJ2-2, the CDR3 gives the full variable domain: KAGVTQTPRYLIKTRGQQVTLSCSPISGHRSVSWYQQTPGQGLQFLFEYFSETQRNKGNFPGRFSGRQFSNSRSEMNVSTLELGDSALYLCASSLGGGNANTGELFFGEGSRLTVL.

The chain employs TRBV28 and TRBJ1-2; possible D gene TRBD1, 5 bases. CDR1 and CDR2 (germline): MDHEN, SYDVKM. The CDR3 spans 15 residues. V was cut by 6 bases and J by 4 bases, with 18 bases left in between. The CDR3 DNA sequence: TGTGCCAGCAGCCCGGTGCAGGGCGGTGGCTATGGCTACACCTTC. Its translation: CASSPVQGGGYGYTF.

The V gene is TRBV2, the J gene TRBJ1-2; 8 bases line up with TRBD1. This CDR3 contains 14 residues. Trimming took 5 bases from V and 4 from J; bases not matched to a gene: 6. Germline V CDR1 and CDR2: SNHLY, FYNNEI. For the CDR3, the DNA is TGTGCCAGCAGTACGGACAGGGTGAGCTATGGCTACACCTTC. It translates to CASSTDRVSYGYTF.

This clone has just a few counts. The chain joins TRBV5-1 to TRBJ1-1, with 8 bases identical to TRBD1. Germline V gene lookup returns CDR1 SGHRS and CDR2 YFSETQ. Trimming cost V 5 bases and J 11 bases; bases outside gene matches: 8. The CDR3 totals 12 residues. The CDR3 coding sequence is TGCGCCAGCAGACCCGGACAGGGAGGGGCTTTCTTT. It translates to CASRPGQGGAFF.

This clone was picked up one time. This sequence joins TRBV4-1 and TRBJ1-4; 10 nucleotides line up with TRBD1. There are 17 residues in the CDR3. V gave up 1 base and J gave up 11 bases; unmatched junction bases: 13. Germline loops: CDR1 MGHRA, CDR2 YSYEKL. The CDR3 sequence is CASSQGVDGTGVKKLFF. In DNA, the CDR3 is TGCGCCAGCAGCCAAGGGGTAGATGGGACAGGGGTGAAGAAACTGTTTTTT.

The rearrangement links TRBV5-5 to TRBJ1-2, with 11 bases fitting TRBD1. V was clipped by 4 bases and J by 1 base; unmatched bases: 12. Looked up from germline, CDR1 is SGHKS and CDR2 is YYEKEE (reference sequence). The CDR3 runs to 18 residues. CDR3 in amino acids: CASSVRVPGTGGNYGYTF. The CDR3 nucleotides read TGTGCCAGCAGCGTGAGGGTACCCGGGACAGGGGGTAACTATGGCTACACCTTC. The variable domain in full, with the rest retrieved from reference TRBV5-5 and TRBJ1-2, is DAGVTQSPTHLIKTRGQQVTLRCSPISGHKSVSWYQQVLGQGPQFIFQYYEKEERGRGNFPDRFSARQFPNYSSELNVNALLLGDSALYLCASSVRVPGTGGNYGYTFGSGTRLTVV.

The CDR3, as DNA: TGTGCCAGCAGCATCTCCCCCGGGGACACTGAAGCTTTCTTT. Translated: CASSISPGDTEAFF. The chain combines TRBV7-2 with TRBJ1-1; D not resolved. The CDR3 has 14 residues. Trimming pared 5 bases from V and 3 bases from J, leaving 13 bases between. Germline CDR1 is SGHTA and CDR2 is FQGNSA.

This chain connects TRBV15 to TRBJ2-7; D possibly corresponds to TRBD1 (6 bases). The CDR3 runs 14 residues. V lost 0 bases to trimming and J lost 4 bases, with 10 bases between them. Germline values: CDR1 LNHNV, CDR2 YYDKDF (reference sequence). CDR3 bases: TGTGCCACCAGCAGAGAGGGGGCCGTGTACGAGCAGTACTTC. Translation: CATSREGAVYEQYF.

The CDR3 region has the DNA TGTGCCAGCAGTTACTCCGGGGGCAATCAGCCCCAGCATTTT. This codes for CASSYSGGNQPQHF. The chain carries TRBV6-6 and TRBJ1-5; no clear D. Trimming stripped 0 bases from V and 2 bases from J, with 5 bases between. The V gene's germline CDR1 is MNHNY and CDR2 SVGAGI (reference sequence). The CDR3 length is 14 residues.

The CDR3, as DNA: TGTGCCAGCAGCCAGGGTTTCGGGGGACAGCTACTCTATGGCTACACCTTC. Its protein is CASSQGFGGQLLYGYTF. The chain is built from TRBV14 and TRBJ1-2; 7 nucleotides agree with TRBD1. This CDR3 has 17 amino acids. V gave up 3 bases and J gave up 4 bases; unmatched junction bases: 14. CDR1 is SGHDN and CDR2 is FVKESK in the germline V gene.

The J gene is TRBJ1-6, the V gene TRBV7-3; no firm D call. Trimming pared 5 bases from V and 2 bases from J, leaving 7 bases between. The CDR3 extends over 14 amino acids. Germline V gene data show CDR1 as SGHTA and CDR2 as FQGTGA. CDR3 region: CASSPGTYNSPLHF. For the CDR3, the DNA is TGTGCCAGCAGCCCCGGGACCTATAATTCACCCCTCCACTTT.

This clone has more than one count but fewer than ten. The rearrangement joins TRBV6-4 to TRBJ2-3, with 7 nucleotides matching TRBD2. The CDR3 consists of 14 residues. J was trimmed by 2 bases and V by 4 bases; bases with no gene match: 3. Germline V gene sequence: CDR1 MRHNA, CDR2 SNTAGT. The CDR3 protein is CASSAGGSTDTQYF. The CDR3, as DNA: TGTGCCAGCAGTGCCGGGGGGTCCACAGATACGCAGTATTTT.

The V and J genes are TRBV7-6 and TRBJ1-1, with D unclear. Deletions cut 2 bases from V and 9 bases from J, with 19 bases between. Germline CDR1 and CDR2: SGHVS and FNYEAQ. This CDR3 spans 15 amino acids. CDR3 residues: CASSLSLAPTEQAFF. The CDR3 DNA sequence: TGTGCCAGCAGCTTATCGTTGGCCCCGACGGAGCAAGCTTTCTTT.

The chain joins TRBV5-1 to TRBJ2-5; a possible D gene is TRBD1 (6 bases). The J call could be wrong; TRBJ2-7 is a better fit for the DNA end. The CDR3 extends over 14 amino acids. Germline lookup yields CDR1 SGHRS and CDR2 YFSETQ. CDR3 amino acids: CASSLQGSAYEQYF. The CDR3 DNA is TGCGCCAGCAGCTTGCAGGGGTCCGCGTACGAGCAGTACTTC.

This clone was picked up a small number of times. The genes are TRBV7-2 and TRBJ2-3; TRBD2 might be the D (6 bases). V gave up 6 bases and J gave up 2 bases, with 15 bases separating them. Germline CDR1 reads SGHTA; CDR2 reads FQGNSA. There are 15 residues in the CDR3. The CDR3 spells CASRRGAYLTDTQYF. The CDR3 coding sequence is TGTGCCAGCAGGCGGGGCGCCTACCTCACAGATACGCAGTATTTT.

V is TRBV25-1 and J is TRBJ1-1; TRBD1 might be the D (6 bases). Germline V gives CDR1 MGHDK, CDR2 SYGVNS. Trimming took off 8 bases at V and 11 bases at J, with 15 bases between the two ends. This CDR3 comprises 11 residues. The CDR3 nucleotides are TGTGCCAGCTACCTTAGGGGGAAGGCTTTCTTT. Translating it yields CASYLRGKAFF.

The chain carries TRBV9 and TRBJ1-1; 7 positions agree with TRBD1. The CDR3 spans 15 residues. J lost 6 bases, V lost 0 bases, and 8 bases had no gene match. Germline V gene sequence: CDR1 SGDLS, CDR2 YYNGEE. In nucleotides, the CDR3 is TGTGCCAGCAGCGTAGGACCGACAGGGTCGGCTGAAGCTTTCTTT. It is translated as CASSVGPTGSAEAFF. The variable domain in full, with the rest retrieved from reference TRBV9 and TRBJ1-1, is DSGVTQTPKHLITATGQRVTLRCSPRSGDLSVYWYQQSLDQGLQFLIQYYNGEERAKGNILERFSAQQFPDLHSELNLSSLELGDSALYFCASSVGPTGSAEAFFGQGTRLTVV.

The chain is built from TRBV6-1 and TRBJ1-2; D might be TRBD1 (5 bases). The CDR3 runs to 15 residues. Trimming took off 3 bases at V and 4 bases at J, with 15 bases between the two ends. The germline V gene has CDR1 MNHNS and CDR2 SASEGT. The CDR3: CASSEGGGAAYGYTF. The CDR3, as DNA: TGTGCCAGCAGTGAGGGGGGAGGCGCCGCCTATGGCTACACCTTC.

The chain couples TRBV11-2 to TRBJ2-3, with D unclear. V dropped 4 bases and J dropped 2 bases, with 4 bases sitting between them. Per germline, CDR1 SGHAT and CDR2 FQNNGV. The CDR3 runs 12 residues. CDR3 sequence reads: CASSSLTDTQYF. Written as DNA, the CDR3 is TGTGCCAGCAGCTCCCTCACAGATACGCAGTATTTT.

The chain uses TRBV30 and TRBJ2-7; 8 bases map to TRBD1. The CDR3 covers 14 residues. The J segment lost 4 bases and the V segment lost 2 bases, leaving 7 bases of the junction unmatched. Germline assignment: CDR1 GTSNPN and CDR2 SVGIG (reference sequence). CDR3 sequence: CAWSRTGSWYEQYF. CDR3 coding DNA: TGTGCCTGGAGTCGGACAGGGAGTTGGTACGAGCAGTACTTC.

This clone was seen more than once but under ten times. This sequence joins TRBV4-3 and TRBJ2-7, with 9 bases lining up with TRBD2. The junction had 7 bases not matched to a gene; V was cut back by 1 base and J by 0 bases. The CDR3 extends over 17 amino acids. From germline, CDR1 is LGHNA and CDR2 YSLEER. CDR3 bases: TGCGCCAGCAGCCAAGTAAACAGCGGGGGGATCTCCTACGAGCAGTACTTC. Encoded protein: CASSQVNSGGISYEQYF.

The chain combines TRBV11-2 with TRBJ1-2; 7 bases line up with TRBD1. Trimming cost V 1 base and J 3 bases; bases outside gene matches: 5. This CDR3 contains 15 residues. The germline V gene has CDR1 SGHAT and CDR2 FQNNGV. The CDR3 sequence is CASSLGQGFDYGYTF. CDR3 coding DNA: TGTGCCAGCAGCTTAGGACAGGGCTTCGACTATGGCTACACCTTC.

The gene calls are TRBV11-2 and TRBJ2-5, with D perhaps matching TRBD2 (7 bases). Looked up from germline, CDR1 is SGHAT and CDR2 is FQNNGV. The CDR3 spans 15 residues. Deletions cut 5 bases from V and 5 bases from J, with 18 bases between. The CDR3 DNA follows: TGTGCCAGCAGCCTCTCCTCGGGGGGCGGGGAGACCCAGTACTTC. It translates to CASSLSSGGGETQYF.

This rearrangement joins TRBV7-2 to TRBJ2-3; 14 positions match TRBD2. The V and J ends lost 0 bases and 7 bases, in that order; junction bases with no gene match: 12. This CDR3 is built from 19 residues. Germline V gene sequence: CDR1 SGHTA, CDR2 FQGNSA. This chain's CDR3 is CASSLAGRLAGGPSNTQYF. In DNA, the CDR3 is TGTGCCAGCAGCTTAGCTGGGAGACTAGCGGGGGGGCCTTCAAATACGCAGTATTTT.